These 12 T cell receptor beta chains came from one sample sequenced in a study of identical twins. TCRdb called the 5' RACE reads again in MiXCR, with one record for every CDR3 protein. The sample contains approximately 600,000 distinct CDR3 sequences, nearly 10% of which appear only once. Another study also made use of these data, one on yellow fever vaccine responses in identical twins.

The sequenced sample was PBMCs. These TCRs come from a woman aged 18 to 35 in good health.

This clonotype appeared a few times. This chain joins TRBV29-1 and TRBJ1-2; D uncertain. Germline values: CDR1 SQVTM, CDR2 ANQGSEA. V was trimmed by 3 bases and J by 4 bases, leaving 15 bases between them. CDR3 length: 14 residues. CDR3: CSVEADGLIYGYTF. Here the CDR3 DNA reads TGCAGCGTTGAGGCAGACGGGCTTATCTATGGCTACACCTTC.

The sample holds many counts of this clonotype. V and J are TRBV28 and TRBJ2-3; 8 nucleotides agree with TRBD2. The junction had 11 bases not matched to a gene; V was cut back by 8 bases and J by 4 bases. Per germline, CDR1 MDHEN and CDR2 SYDVKM. CDR3 length equals 15 residues. This CDR3 reads CASRILAGGPDTQYF. The DNA for the CDR3 is TGTGCCAGCCGTATCCTAGCGGGCGGACCAGATACGCAGTATTTT.

This clonotype was observed many times. The chain links TRBV6-5 to TRBJ2-3; the match to TRBD2 covers 12 bases. Germline CDR1 MNHEY, CDR2 SVGAGI. The trim removed 2 bases at V and 5 bases at J, leaving 5 bases unmatched. CDR3 length: 16 amino acids. CDR3 residues: CASSYLAGGGGDTQYF. In DNA form, the CDR3 reads TGTGCCAGCAGTTACCTAGCGGGGGGGGGCGGAGATACGCAGTATTTT.

This clonotype was observed at least ten times. This sequence joins TRBV20-1 and TRBJ2-3; no definite D call. Germline lookup yields CDR1 DFQATT and CDR2 SNEGSKA (reference sequence). V shed 3 bases and J shed 2 bases, with 3 bases lying between them. This CDR3 contains 11 residues. The chain's CDR3 is CSARTTDTQYF. Written as DNA, the CDR3 is TGCAGTGCTAGGACCACAGATACGCAGTATTTT.

This clonotype was observed at least ten times. The V and J genes are TRBV7-2 and TRBJ2-7; D is unclear. CDR3 length equals 11 residues. The V gene lost 5 bases and the J gene lost 3 bases, with 5 bases spanning the gap. Germline V gives CDR1 SGHTA, CDR2 FQGNSA. In nucleotides, the CDR3 is TGTGCCAGCAGCGTGAACTACGAGCAGTACTTC. Residues: CASSVNYEQYF. Using reference TRBV7-2 and TRBJ2-7 for the parts outside the CDR3, the full variable domain is GAGVSQSPSNKVTEKGKDVELRCDPISGHTALYWYRQSLGQGLEFLIYFQGNSAPDKSGLPSDRFSAERTGGSVSTLTIQRTQQEDSAVYLCASSVNYEQYFGPGTRLTVT.

Only a few counts were recorded for this clonotype. The chain uses TRBV7-2 and TRBJ2-7, with D perhaps TRBD2 (5 bases). CDR1 is SGHTA, CDR2 FQGNSA, per germline. V was cut by 1 base and J by 5 bases, with 15 bases left in between. The CDR3 is 15 residues long. For the CDR3, the DNA is TGTGCCAGCAGCTTAGGGCCGGGATCCGCGGACGAGCAGTACTTC. Protein: CASSLGPGSADEQYF.

The sample holds a few counts of this clonotype. The chain uses TRBV29-1 and TRBJ2-6; D gene uncertain. V shed 6 bases and J shed 2 bases, with 2 bases lying between them. Germline V gene data show CDR1 as SQVTM and CDR2 as ANQGSEA. CDR3 size: 11 residues. The CDR3 sequence: CSVAGANVLTF. The CDR3 region has the DNA TGCAGCGTCGCTGGGGCCAACGTCCTGACTTTC. Full variable domain (remainder filled in from reference TRBV29-1 and TRBJ2-6): SAVISQKPSRDICQRGTSLTIQCQVDSQVTMMFWYRQQPGQSLTLIATANQGSEATYESGFVIDKFPISRPNLTFSTLTVSNMSPEDSSIYLCSVAGANVLTFGAGSRLTVL.

This clonotype was seen at least ten times. The genes are TRBV13 and TRBJ2-7; tentatively, D is TRBD2 (6 bases). CDR3 size: 16 residues. V was pared by 5 bases and J by 2 bases, with 19 bases between. Germline CDR1 is PRHDT and CDR2 is FYEKMQ (reference sequence). The CDR3 loop reads CASSPRTGLETYEQYF. CDR3 DNA: TGTGCCAGCAGCCCCAGAACGGGACTGGAGACCTACGAGCAGTACTTC. The variable domain in full, with the rest retrieved from reference TRBV13 and TRBJ2-7, is AAGVIQSPRHLIKEKRETATLKCYPIPRHDTVYWYQQGPGQDPQFLISFYEKMQSDKGSIPDRFSAQQFSDYHSELNMSSLELGDSALYFCASSPRTGLETYEQYFGPGTRLTVT.

The chain recombines TRBV5-6 with TRBJ2-1; TRBD2 agrees at 12 bases. The ends lost 2 bases at V and 6 bases at J; junction bases unmatched: 3. Germline V gene sequence: CDR1 SGHDT, CDR2 YYEEEE. The CDR3 totals 15 residues. CDR3 DNA sequence: TGTGCCAGCAGCTTCTCGACTAGCGGGAGCAATGAGCAGTTCTTC. Its protein product is CASSFSTSGSNEQFF.

This clonotype was seen more than once but under ten times. The CDR3: CASSSTRWRQETQYF. Written as DNA, the CDR3 is TGCGCCAGCAGCTCGACCCGGTGGCGCCAAGAGACCCAGTACTTC. The chain combines TRBV5-1 with TRBJ2-5, with D hard to call. The CDR3 runs 15 residues. Germline loops: CDR1 SGHRS, CDR2 YFSETQ. Trimming removed 3 bases from V and 1 base from J, with 13 bases in between. Together with reference TRBV5-1 and TRBJ2-5, the CDR3 gives the full variable domain: KAGVTQTPRYLIKTRGQQVTLSCSPISGHRSVSWYQQTPGQGLQFLFEYFSETQRNKGNFPGRFSGRQFSNSRSEMNVSTLELGDSALYLCASSSTRWRQETQYFGPGTRLLVL.

In this sample, this clonotype turned up once. In nucleotides, the CDR3 is TGCAGTGCTAGCCCCCGGACAGGGAAGGGTGAAAAACTGTTTTTT. Translating gives CSASPRTGKGEKLFF. The chain uses TRBV20-1 and TRBJ1-4; the match to TRBD1 covers 8 bases. Unmatched junction bases numbered 10, after V lost 3 bases and J lost 7 bases. Per germline, CDR1 DFQATT and CDR2 SNEGSKA (reference sequence). This CDR3 contains 15 residues.

The chain carries TRBV4-1 and TRBJ1-4; possibly TRBD1 for D (6 bases). Germline V gives CDR1 MGHRA, CDR2 YSYEKL. V was pared by 2 bases and J by 7 bases, with 11 bases between. The CDR3 runs to 14 residues. CDR3 DNA sequence: TGCGCCAGCAGCCAACAGGGGAAGGTTGAAAAACTGTTTTTT. It encodes CASSQQGKVEKLFF.